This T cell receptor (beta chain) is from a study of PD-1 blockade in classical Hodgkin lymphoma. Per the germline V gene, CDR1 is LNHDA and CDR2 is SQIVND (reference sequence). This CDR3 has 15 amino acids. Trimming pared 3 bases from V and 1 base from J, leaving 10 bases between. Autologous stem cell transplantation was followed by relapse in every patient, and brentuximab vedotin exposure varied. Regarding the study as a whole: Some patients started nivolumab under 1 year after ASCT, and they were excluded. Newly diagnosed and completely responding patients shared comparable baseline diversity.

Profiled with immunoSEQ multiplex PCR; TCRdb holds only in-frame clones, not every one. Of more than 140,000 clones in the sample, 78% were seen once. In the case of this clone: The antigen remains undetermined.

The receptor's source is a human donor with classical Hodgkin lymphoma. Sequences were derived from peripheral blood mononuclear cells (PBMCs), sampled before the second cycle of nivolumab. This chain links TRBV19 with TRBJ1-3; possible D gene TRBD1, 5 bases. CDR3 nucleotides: TGTGCCAGTAGTATGTTCGGGGGATCTGGAAACACCATATATTTT. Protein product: CASSMFGGSGNTIYF.